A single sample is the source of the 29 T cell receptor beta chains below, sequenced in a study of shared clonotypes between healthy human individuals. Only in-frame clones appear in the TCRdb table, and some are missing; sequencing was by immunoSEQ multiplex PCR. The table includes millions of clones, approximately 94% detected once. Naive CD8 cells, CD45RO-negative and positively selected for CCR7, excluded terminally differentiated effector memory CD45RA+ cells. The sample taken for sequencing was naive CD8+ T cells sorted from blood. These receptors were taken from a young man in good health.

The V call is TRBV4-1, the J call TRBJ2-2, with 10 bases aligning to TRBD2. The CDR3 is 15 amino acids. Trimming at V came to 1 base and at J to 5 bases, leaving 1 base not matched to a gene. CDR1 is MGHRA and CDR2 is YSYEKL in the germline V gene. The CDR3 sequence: CASSQATSGTGELFF. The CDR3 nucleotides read TGCGCCAGCAGCCAAGCGACTAGCGGGACCGGGGAGCTGTTTTTT.

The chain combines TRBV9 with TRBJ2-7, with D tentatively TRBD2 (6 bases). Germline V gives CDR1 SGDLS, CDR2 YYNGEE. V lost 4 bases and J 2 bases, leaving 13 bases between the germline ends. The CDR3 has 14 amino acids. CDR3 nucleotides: TGTGCCAGCAGCCCCGGCGGGACGACCTACGAGCAGTACTTC. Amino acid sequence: CASSPGGTTYEQYF.

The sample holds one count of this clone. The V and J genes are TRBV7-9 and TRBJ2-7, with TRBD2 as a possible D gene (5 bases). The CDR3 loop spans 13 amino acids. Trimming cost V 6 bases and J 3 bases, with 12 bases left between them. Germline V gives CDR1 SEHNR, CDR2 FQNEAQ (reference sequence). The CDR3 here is CASRPARDYEQYF. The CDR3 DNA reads TGTGCCAGCAGACCAGCCCGGGACTACGAGCAGTACTTC. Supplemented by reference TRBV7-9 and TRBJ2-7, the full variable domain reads DTGVSQNPRHKITKRGQNVTFRCDPISEHNRLYWYRQTLGQGPEFLTYFQNEAQLEKSRLLSDRFSAERPKGSFSTLEIQRTEQGDSAMYLCASRPARDYEQYFGPGTRLTVT.

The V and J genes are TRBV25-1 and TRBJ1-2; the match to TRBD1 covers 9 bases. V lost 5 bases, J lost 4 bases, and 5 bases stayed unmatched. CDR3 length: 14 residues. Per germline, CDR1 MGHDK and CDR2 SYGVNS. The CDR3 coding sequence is TGTGCCAGCAGTCAAACAGGGGGCGCCTATGGCTACACCTTC. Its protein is CASSQTGGAYGYTF.

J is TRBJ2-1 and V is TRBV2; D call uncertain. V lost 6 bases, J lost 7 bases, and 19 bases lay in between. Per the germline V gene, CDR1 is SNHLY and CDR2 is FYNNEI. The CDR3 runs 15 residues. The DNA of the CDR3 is TGTGCCAGCAGCCACCCGGGTCCCGCTCCGAATGAGCAGTTCTTC. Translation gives CASSHPGPAPNEQFF.

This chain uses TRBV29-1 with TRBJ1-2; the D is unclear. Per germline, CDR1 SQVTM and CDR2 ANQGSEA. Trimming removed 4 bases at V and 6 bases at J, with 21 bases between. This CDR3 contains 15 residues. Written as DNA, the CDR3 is TGCAGCGTTGTAAAGGGAGACGGAGACTTTGATGGCTACACCTTC. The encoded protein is CSVVKGDGDFDGYTF.

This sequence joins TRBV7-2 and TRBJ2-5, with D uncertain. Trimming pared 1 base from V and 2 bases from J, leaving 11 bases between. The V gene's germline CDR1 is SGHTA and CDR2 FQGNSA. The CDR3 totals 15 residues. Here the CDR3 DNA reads TGTGCCAGCAGCTTAGATTTTCCGGTTCAAGAGACCCAGTACTTC. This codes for CASSLDFPVQETQYF.

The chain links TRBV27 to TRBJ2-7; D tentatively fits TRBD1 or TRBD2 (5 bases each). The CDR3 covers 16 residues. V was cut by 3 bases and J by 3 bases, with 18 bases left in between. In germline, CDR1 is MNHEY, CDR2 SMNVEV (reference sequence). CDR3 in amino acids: CASSLGPGAGGYEQYF. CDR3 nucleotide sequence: TGTGCCAGCAGTTTGGGCCCCGGGGCAGGAGGCTACGAGCAGTACTTC.

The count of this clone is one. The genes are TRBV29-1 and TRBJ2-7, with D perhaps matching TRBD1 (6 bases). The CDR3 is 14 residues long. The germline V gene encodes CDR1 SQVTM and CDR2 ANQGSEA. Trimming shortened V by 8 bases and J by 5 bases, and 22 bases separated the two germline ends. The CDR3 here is CSLVDSKAPNEQYF. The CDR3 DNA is TGCAGCCTCGTGGACAGTAAGGCACCTAACGAGCAGTACTTC.

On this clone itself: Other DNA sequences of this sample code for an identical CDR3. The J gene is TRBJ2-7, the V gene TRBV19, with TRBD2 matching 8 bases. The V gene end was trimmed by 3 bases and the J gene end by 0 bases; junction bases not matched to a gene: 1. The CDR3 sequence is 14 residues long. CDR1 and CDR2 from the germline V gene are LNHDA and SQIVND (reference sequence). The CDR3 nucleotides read TGTGCCAGTAGTATTACTAGCGGCTCCTACGAGCAGTACTTC. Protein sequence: CASSITSGSYEQYF.

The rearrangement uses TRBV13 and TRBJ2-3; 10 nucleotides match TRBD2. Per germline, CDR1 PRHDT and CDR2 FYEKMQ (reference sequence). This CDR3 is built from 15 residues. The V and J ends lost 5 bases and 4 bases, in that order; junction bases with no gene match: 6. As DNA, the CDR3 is TGTGCCAGCAGCGCAACTAGCGGGGCCGCAGATACGCAGTATTTT. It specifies CASSATSGAADTQYF. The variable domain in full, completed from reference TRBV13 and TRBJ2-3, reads AAGVIQSPRHLIKEKRETATLKCYPIPRHDTVYWYQQGPGQDPQFLISFYEKMQSDKGSIPDRFSAQQFSDYHSELNMSSLELGDSALYFCASSATSGAADTQYFGPGTRLTVL.

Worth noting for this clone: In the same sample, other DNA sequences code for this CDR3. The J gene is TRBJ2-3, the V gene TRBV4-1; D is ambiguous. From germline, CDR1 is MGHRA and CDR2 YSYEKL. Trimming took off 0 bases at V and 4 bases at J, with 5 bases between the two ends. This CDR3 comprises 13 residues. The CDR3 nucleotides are TGCGCCAGCAGCCAAGATGGCCCAGATACGCAGTATTTT. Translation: CASSQDGPDTQYF.

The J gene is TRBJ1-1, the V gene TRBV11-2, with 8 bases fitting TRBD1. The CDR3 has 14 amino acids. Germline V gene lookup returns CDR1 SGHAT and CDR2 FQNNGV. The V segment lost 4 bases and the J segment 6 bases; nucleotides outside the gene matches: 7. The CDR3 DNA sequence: TGTGCCAGCAGCTCAGGACAGGGAGTCGCTGAAGCTTTCTTT. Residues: CASSSGQGVAEAFF.

The CDR3 DNA reads as TGTGCCAGCAGCTTAGAAGGCAGTTGGCACACAGATACGCAGTATTTT. Protein product: CASSLEGSWHTDTQYF. The V and J genes are TRBV11-1 and TRBJ2-3, with D uncertain. The CDR3 is made up of 16 amino acids. CDR1 SGHAT and CDR2 FQDESV come from the germline V gene (reference sequence). Trimming cost V 1 base and J 2 bases, with 13 bases left between them.

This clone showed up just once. The CDR3 DNA reads as TGTGCCAGCAGTGAATGGCCGGGGGTCACAGATACGCAGTATTTT. This encodes CASSEWPGVTDTQYF. The chain has TRBV25-1 and TRBJ2-3, with a possible D match to TRBD2 (6 bases). V was shortened by 1 base and J by 2 bases, with 10 bases between the two germline ends. CDR1 MGHDK and CDR2 SYGVNS come from the germline V gene. This CDR3 region has 15 residues.

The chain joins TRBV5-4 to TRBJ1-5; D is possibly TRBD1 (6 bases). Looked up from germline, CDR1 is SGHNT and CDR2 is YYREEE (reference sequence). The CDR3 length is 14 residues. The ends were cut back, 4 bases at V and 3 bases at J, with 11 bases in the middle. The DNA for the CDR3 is TGTGCCAGCAGCCCAGGGGTTGACAATCAGCCCCAGCATTTT. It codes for CASSPGVDNQPQHF.

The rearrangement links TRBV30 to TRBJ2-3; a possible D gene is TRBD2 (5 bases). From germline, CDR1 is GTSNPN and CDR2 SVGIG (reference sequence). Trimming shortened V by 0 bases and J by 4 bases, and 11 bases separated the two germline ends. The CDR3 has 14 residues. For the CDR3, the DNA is TGTGCCTGGAGTGTACTAGGGAGTGCAGATACGCAGTATTTT. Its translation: CAWSVLGSADTQYF.

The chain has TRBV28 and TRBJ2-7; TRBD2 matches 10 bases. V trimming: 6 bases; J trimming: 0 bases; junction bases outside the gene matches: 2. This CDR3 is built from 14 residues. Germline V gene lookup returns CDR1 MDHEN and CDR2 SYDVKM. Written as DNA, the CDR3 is TGTGCCAGCAGAAGCGGGAGGGGCTCCTACGAGCAGTACTTC. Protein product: CASRSGRGSYEQYF.

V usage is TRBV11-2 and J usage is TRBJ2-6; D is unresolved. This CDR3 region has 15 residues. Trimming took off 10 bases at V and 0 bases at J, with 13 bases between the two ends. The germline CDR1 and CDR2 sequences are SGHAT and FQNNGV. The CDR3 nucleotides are TGTGCCATCCCGGGCCTACCCTCTGGGGCCAACGTCCTGACTTTC. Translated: CAIPGLPSGANVLTF.

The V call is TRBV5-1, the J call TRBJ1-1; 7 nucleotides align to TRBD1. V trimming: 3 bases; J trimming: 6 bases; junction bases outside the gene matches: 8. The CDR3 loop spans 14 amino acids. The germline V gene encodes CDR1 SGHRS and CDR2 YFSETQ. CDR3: CASSSRQGIPEAFF. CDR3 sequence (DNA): TGCGCCAGCAGCTCCCGACAGGGAATTCCTGAAGCTTTCTTT. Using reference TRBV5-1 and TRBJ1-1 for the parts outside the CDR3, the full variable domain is KAGVTQTPRYLIKTRGQQVTLSCSPISGHRSVSWYQQTPGQGLQFLFEYFSETQRNKGNFPGRFSGRQFSNSRSEMNVSTLELGDSALYLCASSSRQGIPEAFFGQGTRLTVV.

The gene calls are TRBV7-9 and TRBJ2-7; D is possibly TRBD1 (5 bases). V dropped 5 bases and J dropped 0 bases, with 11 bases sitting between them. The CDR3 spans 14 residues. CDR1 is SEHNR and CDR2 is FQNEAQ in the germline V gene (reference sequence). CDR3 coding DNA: TGTGCCAGCAGCCACTCAGGGAACTCCTACGAGCAGTACTTC. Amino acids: CASSHSGNSYEQYF.

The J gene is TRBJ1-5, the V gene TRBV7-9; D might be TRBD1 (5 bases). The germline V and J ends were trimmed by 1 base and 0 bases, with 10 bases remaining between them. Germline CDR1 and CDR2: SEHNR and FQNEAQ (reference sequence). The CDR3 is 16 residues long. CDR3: CASSLGNRGSNQPQHF. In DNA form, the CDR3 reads TGTGCCAGCAGCTTAGGAAATAGGGGTAGCAATCAGCCCCAGCATTTT.

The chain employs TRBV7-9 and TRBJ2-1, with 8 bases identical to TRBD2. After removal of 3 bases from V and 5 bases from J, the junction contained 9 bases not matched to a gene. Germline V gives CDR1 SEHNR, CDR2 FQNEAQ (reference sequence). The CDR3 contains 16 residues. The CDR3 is CASSFSGTRVHNEQFF. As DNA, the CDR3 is TGTGCCAGCAGCTTTTCCGGGACTAGGGTCCACAATGAGCAGTTCTTC.

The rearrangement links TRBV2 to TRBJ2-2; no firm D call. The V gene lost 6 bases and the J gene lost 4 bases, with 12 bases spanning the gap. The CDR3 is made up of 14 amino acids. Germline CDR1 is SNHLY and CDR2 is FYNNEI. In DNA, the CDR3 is TGTGCCAGCAGGGAACCTACTGGCACCGGGGAGCTGTTTTTT. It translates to CASREPTGTGELFF.

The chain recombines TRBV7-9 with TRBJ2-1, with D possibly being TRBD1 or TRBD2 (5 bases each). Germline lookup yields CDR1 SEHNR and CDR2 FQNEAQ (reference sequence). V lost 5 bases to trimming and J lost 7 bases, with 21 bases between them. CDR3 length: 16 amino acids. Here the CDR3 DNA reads TGTGCCAGCAGCCTGGGGACGCCATATGAGGGGAATGAGCAGTTCTTC. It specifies CASSLGTPYEGNEQFF.

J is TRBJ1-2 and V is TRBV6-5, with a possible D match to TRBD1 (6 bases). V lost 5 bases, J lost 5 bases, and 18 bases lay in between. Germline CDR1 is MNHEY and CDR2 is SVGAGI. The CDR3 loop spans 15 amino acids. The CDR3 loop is CASSPQGGGLYGYTF. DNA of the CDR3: TGTGCCAGCAGTCCACAGGGAGGGGGGCTTTATGGCTACACCTTC.

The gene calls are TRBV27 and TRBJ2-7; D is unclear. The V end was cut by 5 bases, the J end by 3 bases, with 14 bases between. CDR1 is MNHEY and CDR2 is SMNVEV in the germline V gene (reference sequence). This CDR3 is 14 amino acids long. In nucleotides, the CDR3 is TGTGCCAGCAGTCCCCGTCTAGAGGTCTACGAGCAGTACTTC. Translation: CASSPRLEVYEQYF.

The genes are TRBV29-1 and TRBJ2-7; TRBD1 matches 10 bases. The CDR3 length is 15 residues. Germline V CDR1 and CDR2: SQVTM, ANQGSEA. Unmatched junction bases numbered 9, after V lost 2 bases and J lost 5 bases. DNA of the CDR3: TGCAGCGTTGAAAGGGGGACAGGGGTGGGCGACGAGCAGTACTTC. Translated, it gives CSVERGTGVGDEQYF.

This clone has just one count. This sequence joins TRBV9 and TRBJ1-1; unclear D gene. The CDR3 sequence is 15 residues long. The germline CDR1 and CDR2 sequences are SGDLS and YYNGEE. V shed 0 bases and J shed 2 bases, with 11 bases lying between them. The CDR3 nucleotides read TGTGCCAGCAGCGTAGACGAGGATGGAAACACTGAAGCTTTCTTT. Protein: CASSVDEDGNTEAFF.